The present TCR beta chain was sequenced within a study of chemoradiotherapy in HPV16-positive cancers. Overall study: A couple of HPV16-positive patients' cells yielded candidate HPV-specific clones and common motifs. Whole-study results and caveats: During treatment, candidate HPV-specific clones and E7-related motifs expanded in tumor. HPV-specific T cells were functionally defined from only a couple of HPV16-positive patients.

The table came from immunoSEQ multiplex PCR; TCRdb's copy has only in-frame clones and leaves some out. The profile covers more than 9,500 clones, with more than 70% appearing a single time and 2% to 2.5% taken by the ten largest. After removal of 4 bases from V and 0 bases from J, the junction contained 3 bases not matched to a gene. The CDR3 extends over 15 amino acids. Germline V gene sequence: CDR1 SGHAT, CDR2 FQNNGV. Details on this clone: Its specificity is not known.

The sample was acquired from a patient who underwent chemoradiotherapy. The chain links TRBV11-2 to TRBJ2-1, with 7 positions matching TRBD1. The origin of this receptor is a human donor with HPV-associated anogenital cancer. CDR3 sequence: CASSSGQNSYNEQFF. CDR3 DNA: TGTGCCAGCAGCTCGGGACAGAACTCCTACAATGAGCAGTTCTTC.